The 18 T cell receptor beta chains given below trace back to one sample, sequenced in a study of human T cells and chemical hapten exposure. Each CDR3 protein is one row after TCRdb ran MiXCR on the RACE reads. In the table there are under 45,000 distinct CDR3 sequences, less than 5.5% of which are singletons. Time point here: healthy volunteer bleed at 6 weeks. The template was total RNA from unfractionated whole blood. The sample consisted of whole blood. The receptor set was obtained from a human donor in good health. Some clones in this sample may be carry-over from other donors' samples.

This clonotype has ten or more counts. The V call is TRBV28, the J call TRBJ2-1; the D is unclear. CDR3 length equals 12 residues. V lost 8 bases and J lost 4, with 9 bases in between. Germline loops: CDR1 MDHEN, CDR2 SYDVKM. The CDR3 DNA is TGTGCCAGCGGAACAGAGTACAATGAGCAGTTCTTC. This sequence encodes CASGTEYNEQFF.

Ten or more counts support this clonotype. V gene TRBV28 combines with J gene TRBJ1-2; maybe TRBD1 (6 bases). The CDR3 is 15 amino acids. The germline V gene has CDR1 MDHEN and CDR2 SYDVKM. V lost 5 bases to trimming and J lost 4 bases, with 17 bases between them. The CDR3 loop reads CASSAGGARGYGYTF. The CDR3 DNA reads TGTGCCAGCAGTGCTGGGGGGGCGCGCGGCTATGGCTACACCTTC.

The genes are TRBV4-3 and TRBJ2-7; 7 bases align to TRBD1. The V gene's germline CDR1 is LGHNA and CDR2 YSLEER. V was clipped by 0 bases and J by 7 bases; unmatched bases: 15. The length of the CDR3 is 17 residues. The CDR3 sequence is CASSQEAPLQGVGEQYF. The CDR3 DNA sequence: TGCGCCAGCAGCCAAGAGGCACCCCTCCAGGGGGTTGGAGAGCAGTACTTC.

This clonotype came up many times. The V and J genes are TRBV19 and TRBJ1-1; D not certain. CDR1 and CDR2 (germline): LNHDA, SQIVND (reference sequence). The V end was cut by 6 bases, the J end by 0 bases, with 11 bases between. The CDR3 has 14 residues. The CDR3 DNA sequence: TGTGCCAGTAGACCGCGTGGGATGAACACTGAAGCTTTCTTT. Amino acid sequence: CASRPRGMNTEAFF. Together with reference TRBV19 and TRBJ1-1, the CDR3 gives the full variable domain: DGGITQSPKYLFRKEGQNVTLSCEQNLNHDAMYWYRQDPGQGLRLIYYSQIVNDFQKGDIAEGYSVSREKKESFPLTVTSAQKNPTAFYLCASRPRGMNTEAFFGQGTRLTVV.

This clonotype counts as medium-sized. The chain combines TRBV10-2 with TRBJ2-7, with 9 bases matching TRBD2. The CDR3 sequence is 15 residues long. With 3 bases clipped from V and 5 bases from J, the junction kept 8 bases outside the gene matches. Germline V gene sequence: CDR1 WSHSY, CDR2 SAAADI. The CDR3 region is CASSDPAGGSDEQYF. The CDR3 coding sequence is TGCGCCAGCAGTGACCCAGCGGGGGGTTCAGACGAGCAGTACTTC.

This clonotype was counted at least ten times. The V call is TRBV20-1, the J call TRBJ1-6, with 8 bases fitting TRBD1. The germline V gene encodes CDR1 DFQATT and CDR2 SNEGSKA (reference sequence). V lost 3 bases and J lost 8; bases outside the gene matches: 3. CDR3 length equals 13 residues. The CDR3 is CSARSTGDSPLHF. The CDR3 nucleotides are TGCAGTGCTAGGTCGACAGGGGATTCACCCCTCCACTTT.

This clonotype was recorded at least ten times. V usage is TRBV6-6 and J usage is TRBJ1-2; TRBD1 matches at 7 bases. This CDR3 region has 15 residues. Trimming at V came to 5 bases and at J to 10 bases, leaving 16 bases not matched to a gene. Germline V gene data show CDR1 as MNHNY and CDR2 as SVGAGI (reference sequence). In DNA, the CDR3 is TGTGCCAGCAGTCGTCAAACCCGGGACAGCAACGACTACACCTTC. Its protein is CASSRQTRDSNDYTF.

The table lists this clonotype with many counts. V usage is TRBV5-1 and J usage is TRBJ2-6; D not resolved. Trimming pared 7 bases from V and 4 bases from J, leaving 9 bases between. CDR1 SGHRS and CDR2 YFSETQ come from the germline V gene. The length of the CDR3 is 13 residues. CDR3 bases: TGCGCCAGCCGTACTGGGGGGGCCAACGTCCTGACTTTC. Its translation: CASRTGGANVLTF.

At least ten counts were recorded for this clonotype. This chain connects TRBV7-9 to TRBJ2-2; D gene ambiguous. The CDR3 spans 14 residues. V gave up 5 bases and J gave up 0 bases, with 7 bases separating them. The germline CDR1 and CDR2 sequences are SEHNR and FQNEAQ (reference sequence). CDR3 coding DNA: TGTGCCAGCAGCACTTACACGAACACCGGGGAGCTGTTTTTT. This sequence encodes CASSTYTNTGELFF.

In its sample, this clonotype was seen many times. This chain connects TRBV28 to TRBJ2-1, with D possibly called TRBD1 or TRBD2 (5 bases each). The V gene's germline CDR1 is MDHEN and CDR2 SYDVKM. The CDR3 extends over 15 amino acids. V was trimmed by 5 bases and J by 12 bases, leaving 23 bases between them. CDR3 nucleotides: TGTGCCAGCAGTAGGGCTACAGGAGTTGCACGGGGGCAGTTCTTC. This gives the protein CASSRATGVARGQFF.

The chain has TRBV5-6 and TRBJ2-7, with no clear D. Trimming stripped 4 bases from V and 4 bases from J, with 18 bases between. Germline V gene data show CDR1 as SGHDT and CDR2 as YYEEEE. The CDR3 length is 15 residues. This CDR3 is CASSEPEEPAYEQYF. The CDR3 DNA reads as TGTGCCAGCAGCGAACCCGAGGAGCCTGCTTACGAGCAGTACTTC.

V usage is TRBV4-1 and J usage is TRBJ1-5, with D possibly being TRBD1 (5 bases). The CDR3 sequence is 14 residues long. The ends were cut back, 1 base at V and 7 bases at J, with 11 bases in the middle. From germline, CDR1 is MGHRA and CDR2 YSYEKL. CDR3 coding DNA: TGCGCCAGCAGCCAAGGGGGGGGGATGCAGCCCCAGCATTTT. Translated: CASSQGGGMQPQHF.

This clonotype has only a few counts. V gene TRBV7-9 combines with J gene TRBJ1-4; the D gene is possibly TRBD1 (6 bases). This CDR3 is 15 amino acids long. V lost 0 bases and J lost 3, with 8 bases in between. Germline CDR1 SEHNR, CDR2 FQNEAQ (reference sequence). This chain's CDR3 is CASSLAAGANEKLFF. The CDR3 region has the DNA TGTGCCAGCAGCTTAGCGGCAGGGGCTAATGAAAAACTGTTTTTT. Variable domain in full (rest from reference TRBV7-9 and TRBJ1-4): DTGVSQNPRHKITKRGQNVTFRCDPISEHNRLYWYRQTLGQGPEFLTYFQNEAQLEKSRLLSDRFSAERPKGSFSTLEIQRTEQGDSAMYLCASSLAAGANEKLFFGSGTQLSVL.

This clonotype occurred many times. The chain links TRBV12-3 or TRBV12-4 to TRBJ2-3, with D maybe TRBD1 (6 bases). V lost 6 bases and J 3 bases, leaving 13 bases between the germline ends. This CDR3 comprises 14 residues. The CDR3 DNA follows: TGTGCCAGCAGCCAGGGGTTTAGAACAGATACGCAGTATTTT. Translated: CASSQGFRTDTQYF.

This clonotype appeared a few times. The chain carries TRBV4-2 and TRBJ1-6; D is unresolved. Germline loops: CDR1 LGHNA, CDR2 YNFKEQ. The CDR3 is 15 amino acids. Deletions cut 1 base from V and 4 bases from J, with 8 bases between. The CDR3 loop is CASSQGRLYNSPLHF. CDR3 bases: TGTGCCAGCAGCCAAGGGAGGCTATATAATTCACCCCTCCACTTT.

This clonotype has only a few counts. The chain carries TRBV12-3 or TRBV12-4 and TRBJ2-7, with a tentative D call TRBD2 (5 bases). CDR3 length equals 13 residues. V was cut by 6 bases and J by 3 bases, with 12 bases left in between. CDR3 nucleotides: TGTGCCAGCAGGGACTCTCCTAGCTACGAGCAGTACTTC. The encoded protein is CASRDSPSYEQYF.

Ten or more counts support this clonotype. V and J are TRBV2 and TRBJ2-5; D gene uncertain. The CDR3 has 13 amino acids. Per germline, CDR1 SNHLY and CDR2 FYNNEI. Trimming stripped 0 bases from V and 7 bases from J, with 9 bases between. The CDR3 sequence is CASSEAPEGTQYF. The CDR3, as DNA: TGTGCCAGCAGTGAAGCGCCCGAAGGGACCCAGTACTTC.

CDR3 amino acids: CASSLNGGNNSPLHF. The CDR3, as DNA: TGTGCCAGCAGTTTAAACGGGGGGAATAATTCACCCCTCCACTTT. The J gene is TRBJ1-6, the V gene TRBV27, with a possible D match to TRBD1 (5 bases). Germline V gene lookup returns CDR1 MNHEY and CDR2 SMNVEV (reference sequence). This CDR3 comprises 15 residues. Trimming shortened V by 2 bases and J by 5 bases, and 10 bases separated the two germline ends.